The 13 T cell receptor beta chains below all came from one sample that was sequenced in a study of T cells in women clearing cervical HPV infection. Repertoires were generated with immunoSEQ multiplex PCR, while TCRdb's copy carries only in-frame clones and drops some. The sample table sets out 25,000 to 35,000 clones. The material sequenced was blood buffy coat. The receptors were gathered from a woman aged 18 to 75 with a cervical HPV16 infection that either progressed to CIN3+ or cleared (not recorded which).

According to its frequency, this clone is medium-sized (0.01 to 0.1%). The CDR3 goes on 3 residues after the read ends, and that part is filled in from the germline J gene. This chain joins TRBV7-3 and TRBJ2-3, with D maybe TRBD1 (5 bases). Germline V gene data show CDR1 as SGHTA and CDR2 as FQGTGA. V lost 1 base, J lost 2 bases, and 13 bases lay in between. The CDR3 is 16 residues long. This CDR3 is CASSLRAGITTDTQYF. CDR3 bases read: TGTGCCAGCAGCTTAAGGGCAGGGATCACCACAGATACG. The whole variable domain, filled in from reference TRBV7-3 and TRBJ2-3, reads GAGVSQTPSNKVTEKGKYVELRCDPISGHTALYWYRQSLGQGPEFLIYFQGTGAADDSGLPNDRFFAVRPEGSVSTLKIQRTERGDSAVYLCASSLRAGITTDTQYFGPGTRLTVL.

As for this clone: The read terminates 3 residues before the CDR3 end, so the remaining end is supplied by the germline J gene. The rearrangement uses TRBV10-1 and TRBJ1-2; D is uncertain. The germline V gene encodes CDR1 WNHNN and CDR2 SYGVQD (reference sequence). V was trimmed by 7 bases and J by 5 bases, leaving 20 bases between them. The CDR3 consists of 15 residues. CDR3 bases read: TGCGCCAGCACAAAGCGGACGGACGGTAATTATGGC. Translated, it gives CASTKRTDGNYG. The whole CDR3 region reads CASTKRTDGNYGYTF.

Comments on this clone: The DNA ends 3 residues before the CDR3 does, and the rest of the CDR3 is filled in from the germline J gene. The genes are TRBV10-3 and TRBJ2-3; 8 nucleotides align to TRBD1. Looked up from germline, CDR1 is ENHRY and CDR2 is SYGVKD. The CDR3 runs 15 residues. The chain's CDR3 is CAISTGQGANQPQYF. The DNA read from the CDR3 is TGTGCCATCAGTACGGGGCAGGGGGCAAATCAGCCG.

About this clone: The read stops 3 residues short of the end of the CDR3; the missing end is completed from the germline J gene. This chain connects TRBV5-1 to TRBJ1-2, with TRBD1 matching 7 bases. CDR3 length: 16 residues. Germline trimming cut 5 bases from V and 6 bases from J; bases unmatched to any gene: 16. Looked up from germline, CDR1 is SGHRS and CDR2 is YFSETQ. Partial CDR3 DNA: TGCGCCAGCAGTCCCTTTTCAGGGGGAAGGATGGATGGC. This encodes CASSPFSGGRMDG. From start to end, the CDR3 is CASSPFSGGRMDGYTF.

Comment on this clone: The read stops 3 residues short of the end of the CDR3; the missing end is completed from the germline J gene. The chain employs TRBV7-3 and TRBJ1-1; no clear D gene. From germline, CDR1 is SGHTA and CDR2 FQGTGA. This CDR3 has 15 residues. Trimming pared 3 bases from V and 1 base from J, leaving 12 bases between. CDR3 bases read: TGTGCCAGCAGCTTTGCGGGGAGGAAGAACACTGAA. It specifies CASSFAGRKNTE. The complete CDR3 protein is CASSFAGRKNTEAFF.

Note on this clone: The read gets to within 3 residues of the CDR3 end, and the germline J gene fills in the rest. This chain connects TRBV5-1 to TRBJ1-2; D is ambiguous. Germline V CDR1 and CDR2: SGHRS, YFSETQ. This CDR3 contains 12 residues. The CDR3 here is CASSLSTEGYTF. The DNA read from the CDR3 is TGCGCCAGCAGCTTATCTACAGAGGGC.

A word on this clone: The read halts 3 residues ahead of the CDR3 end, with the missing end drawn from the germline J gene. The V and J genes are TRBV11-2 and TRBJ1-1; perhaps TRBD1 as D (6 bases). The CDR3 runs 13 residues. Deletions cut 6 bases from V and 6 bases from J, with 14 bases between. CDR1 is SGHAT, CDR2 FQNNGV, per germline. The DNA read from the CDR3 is TGTGCCAGCAGACGACCGGGGGGCGCTGAA. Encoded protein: CASRRPGGAE. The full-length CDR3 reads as CASRRPGGAEAFF.

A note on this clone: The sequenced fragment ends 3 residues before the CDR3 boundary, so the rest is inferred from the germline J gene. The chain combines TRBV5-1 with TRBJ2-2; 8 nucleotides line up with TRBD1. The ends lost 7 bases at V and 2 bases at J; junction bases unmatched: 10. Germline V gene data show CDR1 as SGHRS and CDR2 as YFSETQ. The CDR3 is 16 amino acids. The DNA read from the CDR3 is TGCGCCAGCGCCCCAAGTGGGACAGGTAACACCGGGGAG. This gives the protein CASAPSGTGNTGE. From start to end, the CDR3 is CASAPSGTGNTGELFF.

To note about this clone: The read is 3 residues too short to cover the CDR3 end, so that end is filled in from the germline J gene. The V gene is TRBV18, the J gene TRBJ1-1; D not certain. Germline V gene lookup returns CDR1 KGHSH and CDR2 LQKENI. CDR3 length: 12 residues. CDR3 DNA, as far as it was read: TGTGCCAGCTCACCGCCGGAGCGGATA. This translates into CASSPPERI. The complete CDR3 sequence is CASSPPERIAFF.

The part of the CDR3 DNA that was read is TGTGCCAGCAGTTTCGGGACAGGTGGCTATGGC. Protein: CASSFGTGGYG. The CDR3 in its entirety is CASSFGTGGYGYTF. The chain joins TRBV27 to TRBJ1-2, with 8 bases that match TRBD1. The DNA ends 3 residues before the CDR3 does, and the rest of the CDR3 is filled in from the germline J gene. Germline V lookup: CDR1 MNHEY, CDR2 SMNVEV (reference sequence). The CDR3 is 14 residues long. V dropped 3 bases and J dropped 4; count of bases not matched to a gene: 4.

CDR3 sequence reads: CAWRKTGTGELFF. The sequenced CDR3 bases are TGTGCCTGGAGAAAGACCGGGACCGGGGAG. The chain recombines TRBV30 with TRBJ2-2; D not resolved. The read comes to an end 3 residues before the CDR3 does, leaving the germline J gene to fill in the end. This CDR3 region has 13 residues. Germline V lookup: CDR1 GTSNPN, CDR2 SVGIG (reference sequence). V was clipped by 3 bases and J by 5 bases, with 10 bases between them.

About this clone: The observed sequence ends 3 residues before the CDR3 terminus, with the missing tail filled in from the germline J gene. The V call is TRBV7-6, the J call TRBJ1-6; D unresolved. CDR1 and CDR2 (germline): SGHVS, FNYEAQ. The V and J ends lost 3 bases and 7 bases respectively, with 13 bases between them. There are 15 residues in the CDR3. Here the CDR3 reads CASSLTRETNSPLHF. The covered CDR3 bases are TGTGCCAGCAGCTTGACCCGTGAGACAAATTCACCC.

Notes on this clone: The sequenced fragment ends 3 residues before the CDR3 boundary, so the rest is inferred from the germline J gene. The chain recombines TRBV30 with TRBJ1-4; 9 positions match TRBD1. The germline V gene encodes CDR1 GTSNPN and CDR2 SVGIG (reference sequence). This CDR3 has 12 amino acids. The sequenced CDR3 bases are TGTGCCGGGGACAGGGAGGGATCACCA. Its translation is CAGDREGSP. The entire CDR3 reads CAGDREGSPLFF.